The 18 T cell receptor delta chains below all came from one sample that was sequenced in a study of gamma-delta chains in newborns, infants, children. TCRdb called clones from the reads again using CATT. The table shows some 1,600 delta-chain clones, with 0.85% to 1.2% occurring only once. The sample consisted of blood. The receptor source for this set is a child who was a newborn, infant or young child, either healthy, febrile or measles-vaccinated (not recorded which).

Details on this clone: The amino acid sequence in TCRdb belongs to a much larger clone and departs from this DNA's translation at residue 8, likely a sequencing read error; the sequence shown is translated from the DNA. CDR3 sequence reads: CACDTYLQYWGIVSDKPIF. In DNA, the CDR3 is TGTGCCTGTGACACCTATCTCCAGTACTGGGGGATAGTGAGCGATAAACCCATCTTT. The chain has TRDV2 and TRDJ1; 11 nucleotides align to TRDD3. The CDR3 consists of 19 residues. Per germline, CDR1 GEAIGNYY and CDR2 EKD.

This clone was counted a few times. The amino acid sequence in TCRdb belongs to a much larger clone and departs from this DNA's translation at residue 9, likely a sequencing read error; the sequence shown is translated from the DNA. V gene TRDV2 combines with J gene TRDJ3; 7 bases are shared with TRDD3. This CDR3 is 21 amino acids long. Germline V gene lookup returns CDR1 GEAIGNYY and CDR2 EKD. The junction had 20 bases not matched to a gene; V was cut back by 3 bases and J by 4 bases. Here the CDR3 DNA reads TGTGCCTGTGACTCCATTACTGGGGAATACGAAACGGATTGGGACACCCGACAGATGTTTTTC. This encodes CACDSITGEYETDWDTRQMFF.

This clone was seen a few times. The TCRdb protein comes from a much larger clone and disagrees with this DNA's translation at residue 13, likely due to a read error; the protein given here is derived from the DNA. V gene TRDV2 combines with J gene TRDJ1; TRDD3 agrees at 9 bases. The CDR3 runs to 16 residues. CDR1 and CDR2 (germline): GEAIGNYY, EKD. In DNA, the CDR3 is TGTGCCTGTGACACCTTACTGGGGGACGACACCGATGAACTCATCTTT. Its translation: CACDTLLGDDTDELIF.

Only a few counts were recorded for this clone. TCRdb attributes to this sequence the protein of a much larger clone, which differs from the DNA translation at residue 6; a read error is likely, and the protein displayed is translated from the DNA. The rearrangement joins TRDV2 to TRDJ3, with 8 bases that match TRDD3. CDR3 length equals 18 residues. Looked up from germline, CDR1 is GEAIGNYY and CDR2 is EKD. V lost 1 base and J lost 0; bases outside the gene matches: 4. The CDR3 region has the DNA TGTGCCTGTGACACGTCCTGGGGGAGCTCCTGGGACACCCGACAGATGTTTTTC. Amino acid sequence: CACDTSWGSSWDTRQMFF.

This clone is classed as hyperexpanded. The sample contains more than one DNA sequence encoding this CDR3. The chain uses TRDV2 and TRDJ1; D is uncertain. The CDR3 runs to 16 residues. Germline CDR1 is GEAIGNYY and CDR2 is EKD. With 3 bases removed from V and 0 bases from J, the gap between germline ends came to 16 bases. The CDR3 DNA reads TGTGCCTGTGACCAAGTTAGCCGGACGGACACCGATAAACTCATCTTT. Translating it yields CACDQVSRTDTDKLIF.

In its sample, this clone was seen a few times. The protein given by TCRdb reflects a much larger clone and differs at residues 4 and 11 from this DNA's translation, likely from a read error; the protein shown is the DNA's translation. This sequence joins TRDV2 and TRDJ3; 9 nucleotides match TRDD3. CDR3 length equals 17 residues. Germline values: CDR1 GEAIGNYY, CDR2 EKD. The CDR3 DNA reads TGTGCCTGTGGCACCTGGGGGATTTTTTGGGGCACCCGACAGATGTTTTTC. Protein: CACGTWGIFWGTRQMFF.

This clone turned up a few times. The TCRdb protein, from a much larger clone, departs from this DNA's translation at residue 12, likely by read error; the protein shown derives from the DNA. The chain is built from TRDV2 and TRDJ3; 12 bases are a match to TRDD3. This CDR3 has 18 amino acids. From germline, CDR1 is GEAIGNYY and CDR2 EKD. The CDR3 sequence is CACDILGDTAWGTRQMFF. CDR3 DNA: TGTGCCTGTGACATACTGGGGGATACAGCTTGGGGCACCCGACAGATGTTTTTC.

Details on this clone: This DNA translates differently at residue 11 from the TCRdb protein, which is that of a much larger clone; a read error is likely, and the protein shown is the DNA's own translation. V is TRDV2 and J is TRDJ3; 8 bases fit TRDD3. Germline CDR1 reads GEAIGNYY; CDR2 reads EKD. The CDR3 extends over 19 amino acids. The V segment lost 0 bases and the J segment 2 bases; nucleotides outside the gene matches: 8. DNA for the CDR3: TGTGCCTGTGACACCGCGGGGGATAGTGGGCCCTGGGACACCCGACAGATGTTTTTC. It yields the protein CACDTAGDSGPWDTRQMFF.

A word on this clone: This DNA's translation and the protein TCRdb lists, from a much larger clone, do not match at residue 9, likely due to a read error; the protein shown is translated from the DNA. The CDR3: CACDTVEGRYTDKLIF. CDR3 bases: TGTGCCTGTGACACCGTAGAAGGGAGATACACCGATAAACTCATCTTT. The chain joins TRDV2 to TRDJ1; D gene ambiguous. With 0 bases removed from V and 0 bases from J, the gap between germline ends came to 13 bases. The CDR3 has 16 residues. Germline V gene sequence: CDR1 GEAIGNYY, CDR2 EKD.

On this clone: TCRdb's entry gives the protein of a much larger clone, which mismatches this DNA's translation at residue 3, likely from a read error; the protein reported here is translated from the DNA. In DNA, the CDR3 is TGTGCCAGTGACAATACTGGGGGATACTCCTGGGACACCCGACAGATGTTTTTC. This codes for CASDNTGGYSWDTRQMFF. V and J are TRDV2 and TRDJ3, with 11 bases matching TRDD3. The CDR3 is 18 residues long. Germline V gene data show CDR1 as GEAIGNYY and CDR2 as EKD.

This clone was picked up a small number of times. This sequence is one base from a far larger clone and is likely a read error. At the DNA level, this CDR3 is encoded by other sequences in the same sample as well. This rearrangement joins TRDV2 to TRDJ3, with a possible D match to TRDD3 (6 bases). This CDR3 comprises 20 residues. Trimming shortened V by 4 bases and J by 0 bases, and 21 bases separated the two germline ends. CDR1 is GEAIGNYY and CDR2 is EKD in the germline V gene. The CDR3 spells CACDTIASGISSWDTRQMFF. In DNA form, the CDR3 reads TGTGCCTGTGATACCATAGCCTCGGGGATCAGCTCCTGGGACACCCGACAGATGTTTTTC.

By sample fraction, this clone is medium-sized. With a far larger clone one base away, a read error is the likely cause. The chain links TRDV2 to TRDJ2; D gene ambiguous. Trimming took 5 bases from V and 6 from J, leaving 15 bases between them. CDR3 length: 14 amino acids. Germline CDR1 GEAIGNYY, CDR2 EKD. The CDR3 here is CACGAPSRAAQLFF. The CDR3 bases are TGTGCCTGTGGCGCTCCCTCCCGGGCAGCACAACTCTTCTTT.

In its sample, this clone ranks as medium-sized. This probably arose from a read error, given a far larger clone one base away. The rearrangement links TRDV2 to TRDJ2; possible D gene TRDD3, 6 bases. V was cut by 0 bases and J by 14 bases, with 21 bases left in between. This CDR3 comprises 15 residues. Germline V gene lookup returns CDR1 GEAIGNYY and CDR2 EKD. CDR3 region: CACDTVGASGEHLFF. The CDR3 DNA follows: TGTGCCTGTGACACCGTGGGGGCCTCGGGAGAACACCTCTTCTTT.

By sample share, this clone is medium-sized (0.01 to 0.1%). A far larger clone is only one base removed, so a read error is likely. The chain joins TRDV2 to TRDJ2; tentatively, D is TRDD3 (6 bases). The CDR3 has 15 amino acids. Germline loops: CDR1 GEAIGNYY, CDR2 EKD. The CDR3 DNA follows: TGTGCCTGTGGCACCGTGGGGGCCTCGGGAGAACAACTCTTCTTT. The encoded protein is CACGTVGASGEQLFF.

The sample holds a few counts of this clone. TCRdb has a much larger clone's protein, which differs at residue 8 from the translation of this DNA, likely because of a read error; what is shown is the protein translated from the DNA. The chain recombines TRDV2 with TRDJ1; D remains unclear. This CDR3 contains 13 residues. V dropped 4 bases and J dropped 1 base, with 9 bases sitting between them. The V gene's germline CDR1 is GEAIGNYY and CDR2 EKD. DNA for the CDR3: TGTGCCTGTGATCGATTAGGCACCGATAAACTCATCTTT. Amino acid sequence: CACDRLGTDKLIF.

This clone was seen more than once but under ten times. TCRdb has a much larger clone's protein, which differs at residue 3 from the translation of this DNA, likely because of a read error; what is shown is the protein translated from the DNA. The rearrangement links TRDV2 to TRDJ3; 9 nucleotides match TRDD3. The CDR3 totals 19 residues. Germline V CDR1 and CDR2: GEAIGNYY, EKD. This CDR3 is CAGDTVLGDSSWDTRQMFF. The CDR3 DNA follows: TGTGCCGGTGACACCGTACTGGGGGACAGCTCCTGGGACACCCGACAGATGTTTTTC.

By frequency in the sample, this clone is medium-sized. A far larger clone is off by one base, so a read error is likely. The chain recombines TRDV2 with TRDJ1; 10 nucleotides line up with TRDD3. CDR1 is GEAIGNYY, CDR2 EKD, per germline. The CDR3 contains 14 residues. The CDR3 loop reads CARDVLGDTDKLIF. In DNA, the CDR3 is TGTGCCCGTGACGTACTGGGGGATACCGATAAACTCATCTTT.

This clone was counted only a few times. TCRdb has a much larger clone's protein, which differs at residue 9 from the translation of this DNA, likely because of a read error; what is shown is the protein translated from the DNA. The chain combines TRDV2 with TRDJ1; D possibly corresponds to TRDD3 (6 bases). V lost 0 bases, J lost 5 bases, and 27 bases lay in between. CDR1 is GEAIGNYY, CDR2 EKD, per germline. The CDR3 loop spans 19 amino acids. CDR3 sequence reads: CACDTVDWESPRQEDKLIF. DNA of the CDR3: TGTGCCTGTGACACCGTCGACTGGGAGAGCCCAAGACAAGAGGATAAACTCATCTTT.